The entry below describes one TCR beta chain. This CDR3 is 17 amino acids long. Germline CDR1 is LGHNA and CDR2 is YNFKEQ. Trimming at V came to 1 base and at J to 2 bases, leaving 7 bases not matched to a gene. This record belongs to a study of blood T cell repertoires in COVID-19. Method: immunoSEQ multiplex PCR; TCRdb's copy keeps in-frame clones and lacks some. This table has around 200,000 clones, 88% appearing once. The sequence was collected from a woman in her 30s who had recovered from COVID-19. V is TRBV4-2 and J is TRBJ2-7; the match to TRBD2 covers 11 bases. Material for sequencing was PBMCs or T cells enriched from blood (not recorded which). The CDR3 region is CASSQVVTSGGTYEQYF. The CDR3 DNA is TGTGCCAGCAGCCAAGTAGTTACTAGCGGGGGAACCTACGAGCAGTACTTC.